This T cell receptor (beta chain) was recorded in a study of blood T cell repertoires in COVID-19 (dated by TCRdb to about 2020). The study in broad terms: The collaborator samples originated in the United States, Italy and Spain and spanned the acute and convalescent phases of COVID-19. The material from the prospective study consisted of cDNA or gDNA derived from T cells, B-cell-depleted T cells, or PBMCs. Subjects who had been exposed to COVID-19, were actively infected with it, or had recovered from it provided the deeply sampled blood TCRbeta repertoires that made up the dataset. Sample metadata almost always included a de-identified subject ID, COVID-19 status, age in years and sex. The repertoires were made available in a free public database intended to serve as a resource for research on the immune response to SARS-CoV-2. HLA class I and class II types, where available, came from metadata supplied by the sample provider rather than from assay-based typing. Samples were obtained from the ongoing ImmuneRACE study (first 160 participants) and from 1,000 to 1,500 subjects provided by 6 global collaborators.

On the study overall, not on this receptor specifically: The amount of clinical and demographic metadata varied by source and participant and was provided uncurated.

TCRbeta CDR3 regions were amplified from genomic DNA by means of the immunoSEQ Assay, a bias-controlled multiplex PCR. Per the authors' processing: Within the assay, amplification of reference gene primers was used to estimate how many nucleated cells each sample contained. To quantify the absolute abundance of each unique TCRbeta CDR3 rearrangement, sequence reads were collapsed and filtered. For each sample, productive Simpson clonality was calculated by taking the square root of Simpson's diversity index across productive rearrangements. TCRdb provides this immuneACCESS table in a form limited to in-frame rearrangements. Some clones are lacking; in checked studies, under half of them reflect an unresolved V gene, and why the rest are absent is not known. The D gene and trimming were derived from the DNA, and the V and J assignments and clone size from that table. This sample holds around 120,000 clones; 85% to 90% were observed only once. The top ten constitute 3.8% of the sample.

Cut back by 10 bases and 9 bases, the V and J ends lie 13 bases apart. Taken from cysteine to phenylalanine, the CDR3 has 11 residues. Only CDR3 DNA is held: 33 bases, read in frame from base 1. At one collaborating source in Seattle, patients were enrolled during active infection and were followed longitudinally through the course of disease. Collaborating institutions collected whole blood in K2EDTA tubes following their own protocols. For TCRbeta analysis, collaborators shipped samples as frozen whole blood, isolated PBMCs, or DNA extracted from either of those sample types. Concerning this clone itself: Its cognate antigen has yet to be identified. Base-call qualities are not available, and no considerably larger clone is one nucleotide away.

The sequence joins TRBV12-3 or TRBV12-4 to TRBJ2-1; a tentative D call is TRBD1 (6 bases match). Material: peripheral blood. This TCR was recovered from a woman aged 60-75 years with COVID-19, enrolled during active disease. CDR3 reads: CATRQVFEQFF. The DNA sequence follows: TGTGCCACCAGACAGGTTTTTGAGCAGTTCTTC.